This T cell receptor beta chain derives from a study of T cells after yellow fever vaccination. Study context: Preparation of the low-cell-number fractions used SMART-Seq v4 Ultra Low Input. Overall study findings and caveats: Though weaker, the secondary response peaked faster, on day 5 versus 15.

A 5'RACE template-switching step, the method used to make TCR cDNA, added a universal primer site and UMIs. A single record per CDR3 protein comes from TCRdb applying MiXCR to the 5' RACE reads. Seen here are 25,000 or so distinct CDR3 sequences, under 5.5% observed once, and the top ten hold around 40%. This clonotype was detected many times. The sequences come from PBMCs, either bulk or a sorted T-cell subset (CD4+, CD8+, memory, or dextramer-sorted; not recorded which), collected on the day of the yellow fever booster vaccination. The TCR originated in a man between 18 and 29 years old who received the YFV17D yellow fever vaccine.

This chain's CDR3 is CASSFEPTGYTGELFF. CDR3 nucleotide sequence: TGTGCCAGCAGCTTCGAACCGACAGGGTACACCGGGGAGCTGTTTTTT. V is TRBV7-9 and J is TRBJ2-2; the match to TRBD1 covers 7 bases. V gave up 3 bases and J gave up 3 bases; unmatched junction bases: 7. Germline assignment: CDR1 SEHNR and CDR2 FQNEAQ (reference sequence). This CDR3 has 16 amino acids.